Given below is one T cell receptor (beta chain) in context. The sample holds other DNA sequences that translate to the same CDR3. Source study methods: Using reference gene primer amplification, nucleated cell counts were estimated. TCRdb keeps only in-frame clones here, not all; method: immunoSEQ multiplex PCR. The D gene and trimming were derived from the DNA, and the V and J assignments and clone size from that table. The sample lists about 280,000 clones, approximately 86% occurring once. The data were obtained in a study of blood T cell repertoires in COVID-19. At the level of the study: The origin of the acute and convalescent COVID-19 samples was the United States, Italy and Spain. PBMCs, B-cell-depleted T cells, or T cells were the source of the cDNA or gDNA that made up the material.

This CDR3 is built from 13 residues. Germline CDR1 is KGHSH and CDR2 is LQKENI. Between the trimmed V and J ends, which lost 0 bases and 0 bases, there was a span of 3 bases. The sequence came from a woman aged 30 to 39 who had recovered from COVID-19. Sequencing was carried out using peripheral blood. V is TRBV18 and J is TRBJ2-7; D unresolved. CDR3 nucleotides: TGTGCCAGCTCACCACCCAGCTCCTACGAGCAGTACTTC. This codes for CASSPPSSYEQYF. Supplemented by reference TRBV18 and TRBJ2-7, the full variable domain reads NAGVMQNPRHLVRRRGQEARLRCSPMKGHSHVYWYRQLPEEGLKFMVYLQKENIIDESGMPKERFSAEFPKEGPSILRIQQVVRGDSAAYFCASSPPSSYEQYFGPGTRLTVT.